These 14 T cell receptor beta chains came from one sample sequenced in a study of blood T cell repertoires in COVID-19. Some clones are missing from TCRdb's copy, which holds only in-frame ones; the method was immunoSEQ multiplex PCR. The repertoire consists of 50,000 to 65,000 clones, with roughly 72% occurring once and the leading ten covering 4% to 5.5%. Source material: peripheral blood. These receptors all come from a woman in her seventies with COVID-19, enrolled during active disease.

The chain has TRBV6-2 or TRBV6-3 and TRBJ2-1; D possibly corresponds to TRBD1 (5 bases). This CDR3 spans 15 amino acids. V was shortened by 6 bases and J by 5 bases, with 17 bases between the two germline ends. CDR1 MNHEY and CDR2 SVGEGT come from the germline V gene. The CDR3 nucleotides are TGTGCCAGCAGCCGCGCATCGACAGAAAACAATGAGCAGTTCTTC. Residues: CASSRASTENNEQFF.

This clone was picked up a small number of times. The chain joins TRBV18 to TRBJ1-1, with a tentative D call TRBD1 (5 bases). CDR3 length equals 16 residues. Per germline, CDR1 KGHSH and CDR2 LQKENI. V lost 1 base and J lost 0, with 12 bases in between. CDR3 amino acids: CASSPRGVQMNTEAFF. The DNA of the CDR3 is TGTGCCAGCTCACCACGGGGGGTACAGATGAACACTGAAGCTTTCTTT.

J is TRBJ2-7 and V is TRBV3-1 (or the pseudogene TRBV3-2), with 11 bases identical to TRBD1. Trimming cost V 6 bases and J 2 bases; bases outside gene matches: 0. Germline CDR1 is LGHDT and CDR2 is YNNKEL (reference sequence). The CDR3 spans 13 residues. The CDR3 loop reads CASRGQGAYEQYF. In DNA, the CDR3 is TGTGCCAGCAGGGGACAGGGGGCCTACGAGCAGTACTTC.

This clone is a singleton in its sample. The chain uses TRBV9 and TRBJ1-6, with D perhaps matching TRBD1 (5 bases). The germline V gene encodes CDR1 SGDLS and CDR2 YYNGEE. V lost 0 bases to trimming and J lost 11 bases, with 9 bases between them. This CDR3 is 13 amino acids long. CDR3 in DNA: TGTGCCAGCAGCGTAGCTGGGGGGACACCCCTCCACTTT. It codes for CASSVAGGTPLHF.

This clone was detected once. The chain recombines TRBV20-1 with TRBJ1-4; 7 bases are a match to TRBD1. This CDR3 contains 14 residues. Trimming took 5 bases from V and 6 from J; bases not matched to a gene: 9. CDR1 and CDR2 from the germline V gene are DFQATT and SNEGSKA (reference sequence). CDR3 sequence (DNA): TGCAGTGCTGGTGGGGGGGACAGAGATGAAAAACTGTTTTTT. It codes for CSAGGGDRDEKLFF.

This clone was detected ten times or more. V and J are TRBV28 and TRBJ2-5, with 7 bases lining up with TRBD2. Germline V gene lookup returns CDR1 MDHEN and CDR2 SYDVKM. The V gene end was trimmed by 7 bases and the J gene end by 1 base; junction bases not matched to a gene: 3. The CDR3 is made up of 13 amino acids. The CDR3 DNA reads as TGTGCCAGCAATTCGGGGGGCCAAGAGACCCAGTACTTC. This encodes CASNSGGQETQYF. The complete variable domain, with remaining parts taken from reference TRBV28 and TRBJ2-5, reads DVKVTQSSRYLVKRTGEKVFLECVQDMDHENMFWYRQDPGLGLRLIYFSYDVKMKEKGDIPEGYSVSREKKERFSLILESASTNQTSMYLCASNSGGQETQYFGPGTRLLVL.

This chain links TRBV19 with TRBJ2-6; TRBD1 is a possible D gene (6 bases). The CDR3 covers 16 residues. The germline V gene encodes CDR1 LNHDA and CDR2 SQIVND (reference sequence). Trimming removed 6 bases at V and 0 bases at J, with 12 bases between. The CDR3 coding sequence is TGTGCCAGTAGAGTGGACAGCCTCTCTGGGGCCAACGTCCTGACTTTC. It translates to CASRVDSLSGANVLTF.

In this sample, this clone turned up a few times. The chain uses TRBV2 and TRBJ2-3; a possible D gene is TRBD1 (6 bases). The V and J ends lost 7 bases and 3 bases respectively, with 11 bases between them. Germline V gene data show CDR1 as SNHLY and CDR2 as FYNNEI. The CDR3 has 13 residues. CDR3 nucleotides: TGTGCCAGCAACCCCCAGGGGACAGATACGCAGTATTTT. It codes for CASNPQGTDTQYF.

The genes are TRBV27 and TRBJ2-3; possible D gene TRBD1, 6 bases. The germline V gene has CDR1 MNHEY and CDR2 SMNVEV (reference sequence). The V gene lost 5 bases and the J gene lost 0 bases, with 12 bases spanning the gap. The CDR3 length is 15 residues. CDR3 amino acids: CASSLRGKSTDTQYF. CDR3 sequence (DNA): TGTGCCAGCAGTCTCAGGGGAAAGAGCACAGATACGCAGTATTTT.

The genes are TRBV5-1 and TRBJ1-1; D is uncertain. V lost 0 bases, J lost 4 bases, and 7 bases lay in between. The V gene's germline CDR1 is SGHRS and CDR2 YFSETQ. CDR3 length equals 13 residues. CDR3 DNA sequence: TGCGCCAGCAGCTTGGTTGAGGTCACTGAAGCTTTCTTT. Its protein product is CASSLVEVTEAFF.

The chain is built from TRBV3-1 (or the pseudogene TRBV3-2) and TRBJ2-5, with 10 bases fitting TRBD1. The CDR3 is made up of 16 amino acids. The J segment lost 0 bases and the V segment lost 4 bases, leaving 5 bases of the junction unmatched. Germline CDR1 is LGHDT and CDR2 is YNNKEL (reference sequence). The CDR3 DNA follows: TGTGCCAGCAGCCGCCGGACAGGGGGATACCAAGAGACCCAGTACTTC. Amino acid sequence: CASSRRTGGYQETQYF.

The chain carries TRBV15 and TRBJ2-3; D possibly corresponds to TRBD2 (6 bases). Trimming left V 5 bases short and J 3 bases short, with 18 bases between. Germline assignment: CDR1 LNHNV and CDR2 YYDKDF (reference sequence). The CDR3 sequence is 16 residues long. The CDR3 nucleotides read TGTGCCACCAGCCCCCGGAGGGGTAGGTATACAGATACGCAGTATTTT. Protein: CATSPRRGRYTDTQYF.

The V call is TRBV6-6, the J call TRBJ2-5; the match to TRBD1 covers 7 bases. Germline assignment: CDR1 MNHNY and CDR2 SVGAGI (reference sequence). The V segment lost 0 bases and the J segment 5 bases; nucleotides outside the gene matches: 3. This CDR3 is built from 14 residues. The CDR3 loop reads CASSYSTGMETQYF. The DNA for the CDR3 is TGTGCCAGCAGTTACTCGACAGGGATGGAGACCCAGTACTTC.

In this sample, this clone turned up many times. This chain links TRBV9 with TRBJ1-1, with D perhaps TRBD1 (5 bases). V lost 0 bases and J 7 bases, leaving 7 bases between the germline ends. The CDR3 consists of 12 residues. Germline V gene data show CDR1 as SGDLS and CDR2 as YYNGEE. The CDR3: CASSVAGGEAFF. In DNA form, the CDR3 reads TGTGCCAGCAGCGTAGCCGGGGGTGAAGCTTTCTTT.